This T cell receptor beta chain appears in the sequencing data of a study of blood T cells in healthy people across ages (dated by TCRdb to about 2015). For context, the study as a whole: In model experiments, template switching captured about one uniquely barcoded TCR beta cDNA molecule for every two T cells. To avoid experimental bias, donors of different ages were distributed randomly across sequencing lanes. The donors were split into four age groups: young (average about 15 years), middle-aged (about 40), aged (more than 55) and long-lived (approximately 80). The study measured age-related changes in TCR beta repertoire diversity using deep sequencing normalized with unique cDNA molecular identifiers. Using the same blood draw, the study looked at two additional independent replicas of 1 million unique cDNA reads for two donors, one aged 18 to 30 and the other aged 80 or older.

Overall study outcomes, separate from this receptor: Compared with the aged group, the long-lived group had more naive CD4+ T cells, fewer expanded clones and increased TCR diversity, suggesting age selection. A strong correlation was found between observed TCR beta diversity and the percentage of naive T cells measured by flow cytometry. Donor CMV infection status was unknown, potentially confounding age-related changes in expanded clonotypes. Estimates of total diversity based on one million sequenced T cells were regarded as lower bounds and as underestimates. Bulk unsorted PBMC profiling prevented conclusive comparison of naive and antigen-experienced compartments. Observed TCR beta diversity per million T cells fell roughly linearly with age, and a significant reduction was already apparent by age roughly 40.

Donors were around 37 systemically healthy Caucasian individuals from Russia aged about 6 to 100 years. Each donor gave about 10 milliliters of peripheral blood, drawn into EDTA-treated Vacutainer tubes. PBMCs were isolated by Ficoll-Paque density-gradient centrifugation, with at least 6 million obtained per sample. Trizol reagent was used to extract total RNA from PBMCs, with at least 5.5 micrograms per sample. For every donor, an aliquot of PBMCs went through flow cytometry to measure the percentages of naive CD45RAhigh/CD27high T cells. Comment on this clonotype: What this receptor recognizes is not known. Nothing much larger sits one base from this clone, and base qualities are not available.

Library prep was done by 5' RACE. Sequenced using an Illumina HiSeq 2500. The second PCR ran for roughly 7 to 11 cycles and used a J-beta primer mix along with a sample-barcoded 5' primer. A unique molecular identifier was introduced onto each TCR beta cDNA molecule by a template-switch 5' adaptor carrying 12 random nucleotides. At least 2.5 million CDR3-containing paired-end reads were obtained from each sample. First-strand cDNA was synthesized from all RNA with the Mint cDNA synthesis kit, primed by a TRBC-specific oligonucleotide. All cDNA was treated with uracil-DNA glycosylase and then went through a first 18-cycle PCR with the universal primers M1SS and BC2_uni_R. Per the authors' processing: For normalization, 1 million high-quality reads, each with a distinct molecular identifier, were randomly selected from each sample. Instead of being binned into consensus sequences, reads that shared molecular identifiers were thrown out. CDR3 identification, clonotype clustering and error correction used MiTCR with a Q25 quality threshold and the strictest error-elimination algorithm. A nonparametric unseen species model with Euler transformation was used to estimate lower-bound total TCR beta diversity. TCRdb reworked the public reads: Q25 trimming with fastp, MiXCR clone assembly, productive beta chains retained. Rows are combined by CDR3 protein, so each entry shows the most common genes and DNA. TCRdb, rather than the study authors, made the V and J calls. A total of roughly 1,700,000 distinct CDR3 sequences appear in this sample, 28% of them only once. Of the sample, over 7% is held by the ten largest clones.

Sequencing was done on a sample of blood. The receptor comes from a woman in her thirties in good health.

The DNA sequence is TGCAGTGCTAGGCCGCCGGGACCCAGACAGGATACGCAGTATTTT. Its translation is CSARPPGPRQDTQYF. The sequence links TRBV20-1 to TRBJ2-3, with the D segment possibly TRBD1 or TRBD2, each aligning over 5 bases. The CDR3 holds 15 amino acids from the cysteine to the phenylalanine. The DNA shown is the 45-base CDR3, in frame from base 1. Via the germline V gene (reference sequence), CDR1 is DFQATT and CDR2 SNEGSKA. V is clipped by 3 bases and J by 6 bases, and the sequence between their germline boundaries is 19 bases long.